The clone carrying this T cell receptor beta chain occurred a few times. The antigen is unknown. By flow cytometry, patients selected for sequencing had shown an expansion of CD8+CD57+ cells. All participating patients were living with severe acquired aplastic anemia. These data come from a study of CD8+CD57+ T cells in acquired aplastic anemia. Overall study context: The sorted CD4+ and CD8+ cells yielded an average roughly 3 ug of DNA. General study findings and limits: Patients did not significantly differ from controls in CD8+ Simpson's diversity. Overlapping CD8+ CDR3 repertoires of patients and controls contained around 30 shared sequences.

The V gene end was trimmed by 7 bases and the J gene end by 5 bases; junction bases not matched to a gene: 4. This CDR3 is built from 12 residues. Germline CDR1 reads SGHNT; CDR2 reads YYREEE (reference sequence). TCR beta VDJ and CDR3 profiles were obtained from a genomic DNA template. TCRdb analysed the reads with MiXCR anew, one entry per CDR3 protein. Of approximately 150,000 distinct CDR3 sequences in the sample, about 70% are singletons; the top ten hold 40% to 55%. The receptor was derived from a human donor with aplastic anemia. The sample taken for sequencing was sorted CD4+, CD8+, or CD8+CD57+ T cells (not recorded which) from PBMCs. The V gene is TRBV5-4, the J gene TRBJ1-2; 8 bases line up with TRBD1. CDR3: CASGWDRYGYTF. CDR3 DNA: TGTGCCAGCGGGTGGGACAGGTATGGCTACACCTTC.